This T cell receptor beta chain was observed in a study of T cells in Graves' hyperthyroidism and ophthalmopathy. V lost 1 base, J lost 10 bases, and 6 bases stayed unmatched. The CDR3 has 13 residues. The germline V gene has CDR1 MGHRA and CDR2 YSYEKL. RNA transcripts yielded amplified TCR beta CDR3 regions. The primer set for the first-round RT-PCR of the TCR CDR3 was HTBI. MiXCR, run by TCRdb on the multiplex PCR reads, gives a single entry per CDR3 protein. The repertoire holds 300,000 or so distinct CDR3 sequences, with over 15% as singletons. This clonotype appeared a few times. The chain links TRBV4-1 to TRBJ1-1; 7 bases are a match to TRBD1. Sequencing was done on a sample of blood. This receptor was taken from a woman aged 60-75 years with Graves' ophthalmopathy. CDR3: CASSQVSDRLAFF. The CDR3 bases are TGCGCCAGCAGCCAAGTATCGGACAGGCTAGCTTTCTTT.